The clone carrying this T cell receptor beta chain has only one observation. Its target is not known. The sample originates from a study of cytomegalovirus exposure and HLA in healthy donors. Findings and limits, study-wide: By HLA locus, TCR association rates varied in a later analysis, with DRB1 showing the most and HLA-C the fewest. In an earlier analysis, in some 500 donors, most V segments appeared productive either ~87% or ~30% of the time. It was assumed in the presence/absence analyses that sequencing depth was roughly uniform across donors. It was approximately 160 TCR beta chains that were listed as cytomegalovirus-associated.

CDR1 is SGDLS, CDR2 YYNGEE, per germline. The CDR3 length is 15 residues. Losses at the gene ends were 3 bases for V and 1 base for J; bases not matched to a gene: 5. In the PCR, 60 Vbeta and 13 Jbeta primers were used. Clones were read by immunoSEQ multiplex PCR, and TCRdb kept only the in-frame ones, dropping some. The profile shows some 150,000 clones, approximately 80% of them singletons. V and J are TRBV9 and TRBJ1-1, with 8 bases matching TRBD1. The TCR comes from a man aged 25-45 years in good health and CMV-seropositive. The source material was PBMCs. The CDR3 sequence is CASSGYGQGNTEAFF. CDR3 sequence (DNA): TGTGCCAGCAGCGGATACGGACAGGGGAACACTGAAGCTTTCTTT.